Each of the 17 T cell receptor beta chains below was sequenced from the same sample in a study of spatial heterogeneity in lung cancer. The study's findings and limits: One measure, the expanded intratumoral alpha and beta TCR count, tracked tumor mutation counts.

Time point denoted: sample taken at primary tumor resection. No antigen is known for these receptors. MiXCR was run by TCRdb on the 5' RACE reads, yielding one entry per CDR3 protein. This table holds over a thousand distinct CDR3 sequences, around 20% found once. The source was lung tumor tissue, collected at surgery. These receptors were collected from a male donor with early-stage non-small cell lung cancer.

The chain carries TRBV27 and TRBJ2-7; D might be TRBD1 (6 bases). V dropped 3 bases and J dropped 4 bases, with 16 bases sitting between them. Germline V lookup: CDR1 MNHEY, CDR2 SMNVEV (reference sequence). The CDR3 runs to 15 residues. CDR3 protein: CASSLAADSTYEQYF. The CDR3 region has the DNA TGTGCCAGCAGTTTGGCTGCGGACAGCACATACGAGCAGTACTTC.

In its sample, this clonotype is medium-sized. This chain joins TRBV7-2 and TRBJ2-4; no definite D call. Germline lookup yields CDR1 SGHTA and CDR2 FQGNSA. V was cut by 2 bases and J by 8 bases, with 10 bases left in between. The CDR3 is made up of 13 amino acids. CDR3 bases: TGTGCCAGCAGCTTACCGGTTCGAGACATTCAGTACTTC. It translates to CASSLPVRDIQYF.

This clonotype rates as medium-sized. The chain couples TRBV9 to TRBJ2-3; 7 bases map to TRBD1. The CDR3 contains 13 residues. Germline V gene sequence: CDR1 SGDLS, CDR2 YYNGEE. With 4 bases clipped from V and 5 bases from J, the junction kept 4 bases outside the gene matches. CDR3 nucleotide sequence: TGTGCCAGCAGCTCCAACAGGGGAGATACGCAGTATTTT. As protein: CASSSNRGDTQYF.

This clonotype has at least ten counts. The chain links TRBV11-3 to TRBJ2-2, with no clear D. The CDR3 has 13 amino acids. V gave up 5 bases and J gave up 2 bases, with 6 bases separating them. Germline V gives CDR1 SGHNT, CDR2 YENEEA. In nucleotides, the CDR3 is TGTGCCAGCAGCCCGGTCAACACCGGGGAGCTGTTTTTT. Protein product: CASSPVNTGELFF.

This clonotype was seen ten or more times. The gene calls are TRBV6-2 or TRBV6-3 and TRBJ2-2, with 9 bases matching TRBD2. With 2 bases clipped from V and 6 bases from J, the junction kept 1 base outside the gene matches. The germline gives CDR1 MNHEY, CDR2 SVGEGT. The CDR3 loop spans 14 amino acids. The CDR3 sequence: CASSYVAGAGELFF. The CDR3, as DNA: TGTGCCAGCAGTTACGTAGCGGGGGCCGGGGAGCTGTTTTTT.

At least ten counts were recorded for this clonotype. The chain carries TRBV11-2 and TRBJ2-2, with unresolved D. CDR3 size: 13 residues. Germline CDR1 SGHAT, CDR2 FQNNGV. V lost 2 bases and J lost 0, with 1 base in between. CDR3 DNA: TGTGCCAGCAGCTTAACGAACACCGGGGAGCTGTTTTTT. Encoded protein: CASSLTNTGELFF. The variable domain in full, completed from reference TRBV11-2 and TRBJ2-2, reads EAGVAQSPRYKIIEKRQSVAFWCNPISGHATLYWYQQILGQGPKLLIQFQNNGVVDDSQLPKDRFSAERLKGVDSTLKIQPAKLEDSAVYLCASSLTNTGELFFGEGSRLTVL.

This clonotype was seen ten or more times. The chain couples TRBV7-9 to TRBJ2-1; D is unresolved. Trimming removed 5 bases from V and 4 bases from J, with 12 bases in between. Looked up from germline, CDR1 is SEHNR and CDR2 is FQNEAQ (reference sequence). The CDR3 is 14 residues long. The CDR3 reads CASSRLGPYNEQFF. DNA of the CDR3: TGTGCCAGCAGCCGTCTAGGCCCTTACAATGAGCAGTTCTTC.

This clonotype was recorded many times. CDR3 amino acids: CASRRDSGNYGYTF. DNA for the CDR3: TGTGCCAGCAGGAGGGATTCCGGGAACTATGGCTACACCTTC. V usage is TRBV2 and J usage is TRBJ1-2; D is undetermined. Trimming left V 6 bases short and J 2 bases short, with 13 bases between. The length of the CDR3 is 14 residues. Germline CDR1 reads SNHLY; CDR2 reads FYNNEI. The full variable domain, with the rest looked up from reference TRBV2 and TRBJ1-2, is EPEVTQTPSHQVTQMGQEVILRCVPISNHLYFYWYRQILGQKVEFLVSFYNNEISEKSEIFDDQFSVERPDGSNFTLKIRSTKLEDSAMYFCASRRDSGNYGYTFGSGTRLTVV.

Comments on this clonotype: A much more abundant neighbour one base away suggests this may be a read error. This is likely a read error, given that the CDR3 carries no conserved phenylalanine or tryptophan at its end. The V gene is TRBV6-1, the J gene TRBJ2-1; 13 bases map to TRBD2. With 3 bases clipped from V and 8 bases from J, the junction kept 7 bases outside the gene matches. There are 16 residues in the CDR3. Germline loops: CDR1 MNHNS, CDR2 SASEGT. CDR3 nucleotide sequence: TGTGCCAGCAGTGAGTCCTACGGACTAGCGGGAGATGAGCAGTTCTCC. Protein: CASSESYGLAGDEQFS.

The gene calls are TRBV20-1 and TRBJ2-7; 7 bases line up with TRBD2. Germline assignment: CDR1 DFQATT and CDR2 SNEGSKA (reference sequence). Losses at the gene ends were 3 bases for V and 5 bases for J; bases not matched to a gene: 7. The CDR3 is 13 amino acids. The DNA of the CDR3 is TGCAGTGCTAGCGGGAGGCCACTCGACGAGCAGTACTTC. Amino acid sequence: CSASGRPLDEQYF.

The chain links TRBV10-3 to TRBJ2-7; 8 bases line up with TRBD2. The CDR3 runs 17 residues. CDR1 and CDR2 (germline): ENHRY, SYGVKD. Trimming removed 2 bases from V and 4 bases from J; junction bases left unmatched: 13. CDR3 nucleotides: TGTGCCATCAGTGAGCCCCTGGGTAGCGGGACAATTTACGAGCAGTACTTC. Its protein product is CAISEPLGSGTIYEQYF.

By sample share, this clonotype is medium-sized. The rearrangement joins TRBV5-1 to TRBJ2-1; D not resolved. CDR3 length equals 14 residues. The V end was cut by 1 base, the J end by 5 bases, with 10 bases between. Germline V gene data show CDR1 as SGHRS and CDR2 as YFSETQ. The CDR3 nucleotides read TGCGCCAGCAGCTTGTCAGGACCAAACAATGAGCAGTTCTTC. Its translation is CASSLSGPNNEQFF. The whole variable domain, filled in from reference TRBV5-1 and TRBJ2-1, reads KAGVTQTPRYLIKTRGQQVTLSCSPISGHRSVSWYQQTPGQGLQFLFEYFSETQRNKGNFPGRFSGRQFSNSRSEMNVSTLELGDSALYLCASSLSGPNNEQFFGPGTRLTVL.

In its sample, this clonotype ranks as large. This chain uses TRBV5-1 with TRBJ1-1; 7 nucleotides line up with TRBD1. The V gene's germline CDR1 is SGHRS and CDR2 YFSETQ. The J segment lost 1 base and the V segment lost 3 bases, leaving 3 bases of the junction unmatched. CDR3 length: 14 amino acids. DNA of the CDR3: TGCGCCAGCAGCTACGGGACAGCGAACACTGAAGCTTTCTTT. Translated: CASSYGTANTEAFF.

The chain carries TRBV7-8 and TRBJ1-4; D gene ambiguous. Deletions cut 5 bases from V and 7 bases from J, with 11 bases between. This CDR3 spans 13 amino acids. The V gene's germline CDR1 is SGHVS and CDR2 FQNEAQ. CDR3 in amino acids: CASSPLRGEKLFF. In nucleotides, the CDR3 is TGTGCCAGCAGCCCCTTACGGGGTGAAAAACTGTTTTTT.

This clonotype rates as large. J is TRBJ1-5 and V is TRBV25-1; D is undetermined. The CDR3 consists of 13 residues. Germline CDR1 reads MGHDK; CDR2 reads SYGVNS. V dropped 3 bases and J dropped 2 bases, with 5 bases sitting between them. The CDR3 region has the DNA TGTGCCAGCAGTGAGGGAGGCAATCAGCCCCAGCATTTT. This encodes CASSEGGNQPQHF.

This clonotype is medium-sized by share. V and J are TRBV13 and TRBJ2-1; possibly TRBD1 for D (6 bases). This CDR3 region has 13 residues. Trimming stripped 5 bases from V and 6 bases from J, with 11 bases between. CDR1 is PRHDT and CDR2 is FYEKMQ in the germline V gene (reference sequence). The CDR3 loop is CASSRQGSNEQFF. In DNA, the CDR3 is TGTGCCAGCAGCCGGCAGGGGAGCAATGAGCAGTTCTTC.

This clonotype ranks as medium-sized. The rearrangement uses TRBV20-1 and TRBJ2-3; 13 nucleotides align to TRBD2. Unmatched junction bases numbered 4, after V lost 0 bases and J lost 4 bases. Germline CDR1 and CDR2: DFQATT and SNEGSKA (reference sequence). The CDR3 spans 16 residues. The CDR3, as DNA: TGCAGTGCTAGAGAAGGGACTAGCGGGAAATCAGATACGCAGTATTTT. This translates into CSAREGTSGKSDTQYF.